The present TCR beta chain was sequenced within a study of blood T cell repertoires in COVID-19. Original analysis: Nucleated cell counts were estimated from reference gene primer amplification. TCRdb's copy holds only in-frame clones and misses some; the assay was immunoSEQ multiplex PCR. V, J and clone size were drawn from that table, and D and trimming were deduced from the DNA. This table has about 270,000 clones, 88% appearing once. This CDR3 is 18 amino acids long. After removal of 0 bases from V and 6 bases from J, the junction contained 13 bases not matched to a gene. The germline V gene has CDR1 LNHDA and CDR2 SQIVND (reference sequence).

The sample comprised peripheral blood. The sequence derives from a man in his sixties who had recovered from COVID-19. The chain uses TRBV19 and TRBJ2-3, with TRBD2 matching over 9 bases. In DNA form, the CDR3 reads TGTGCCAGTAGTATAGATGTTTCCAGCGGGGGGTTTAAGGATACGCAGTATTTT. Translation gives CASSIDVSSGGFKDTQYF. Supplemented by reference TRBV19 and TRBJ2-3, the full variable domain reads DGGITQSPKYLFRKEGQNVTLSCEQNLNHDAMYWYRQDPGQGLRLIYYSQIVNDFQKGDIAEGYSVSREKKESFPLTVTSAQKNPTAFYLCASSIDVSSGGFKDTQYFGPGTRLTVL.